Listed below are T cell receptor beta chains from one sample, sequenced in a study of T cell repertoires in cytomegalovirus infection. TCRdb re-called the reads through MiXCR, storing one row per CDR3 protein. The sample has nearly 550,000 distinct CDR3 sequences, approximately 15% seen once. The sample consisted of CD8+ T cells from PBMCs. The receptors stem from a human donor in good health (CMV status not recorded). Some clones in this sample may be carry-over from other donors' samples. Both conserved end residues are part of each CDR3. A D gene is named only where the DNA matches it firmly. The size entry is marked missing in some rows and otherwise reads once, few, many or a size class.

TRBV29-1	NA	NA	TRBJ2-1	TGCAGCGTTGAAGACGGGACACACGCCTACAATGAGCAGTTCTTC	CSVEDGTHAYNEQFF
TRBV6-6	TRBD1	few	TRBJ2-7	TGTGCCAGCAGTTATCCCGGGACAGGGGGCGGCTTGAAATCCTACGAGCAGTACTTC	CASSYPGTGGGLKSYEQYF
TRBV29-1	TRBD2	NA	TRBJ2-1	TGCAGTGTTTCTGACCTGGGACTAGCGGGAGAATGGCAGTTCTTC	CSVSDLGLAGEWQFF
TRBV20-1	NA	NA	TRBJ1-5	TGCAGTGCTAGAAACATAAGTGCGCCAACCCCGCGAAGTGACCAGCATTTT	CSARNISAPTPRSDQHF
TRBV11-3	NA	NA	TRBJ1-1	TGTGCCAGCAGCTTAACACAGTCGAGCACTGAAGCTTTCTTT	CASSLTQSSTEAFF
TRBV7-2	NA	many	TRBJ1-1	TGTGCCAGCAGCTTAGTAAAGCGGCAGGAAGCTTTCTTT	CASSLVKRQEAFF
TRBV5-1	NA	NA	TRBJ1-2	TGCGCCAGCAGCTTAAGGGACGGCGGTCCCTATGGCTACACCTTC	CASSLRDGGPYGYTF
TRBV7-3	NA	few	TRBJ2-1	TGTGCCAGCAGCCGACTGGGGACCACGAATTACAATGAGCAGTTCTTC	CASSRLGTTNYNEQFF
TRBV5-4	NA	NA	TRBJ1-2	TGTGCCAGCAGCTTGGCCGGTGAAAATGGCTACACCTTC	CASSLAGENGYTF
TRBV27	TRBD1	many	TRBJ1-2	TGTGCCAGCAGTTTATCGGGACAGGCCTATGGCTACACCTTC	CASSLSGQAYGYTF
TRBV6-1	TRBD1	once	TRBJ1-1	TGTGCCAGCAGTTCCAGGTGGAGGGGGGACAGTGAAGCTTTCTTT	CASSSRWRGDSEAFF
TRBV25-1	NA	few	TRBJ2-1	TGTGCCAGCAGTGATGGCCAGGGGGGTAATGAGCAGTTCTTC	CASSDGQGGNEQFF
TRBV6-5	NA	many	TRBJ2-5	TGTGCCAGCAGTTACTCGCGAGGGTTCCAGTCCAGTGCGAGGATACAAGAGACCCAGTACTTC	CASSYSRGFQSSARIQETQYF
TRBV9	NA	NA	TRBJ2-3	TGTGCCAGCAGCGTAGCAGCCCGGGGAGGCACAGATACGCAGTATTTT	CASSVAARGGTDTQYF
TRBV29-1	NA	NA	TRBJ1-2	TGCAGCGTTGAACTCAGGGAAGAGGGCTACACCTTC	CSVELREEGYTF
TRBV6-6	TRBD2	NA	TRBJ2-2	TGTGCCAGCAGTTACTCCCGGACTAGCGGGGGGGCTGGGACCGGGGAGCTGTTTTTT	CASSYSRTSGGAGTGELFF
TRBV20-1	NA	few	TRBJ2-7	TGCAGTGCTAGCGTAACCGGGACAACCTCCTACGAGCAGTACTTC	CSASVTGTTSYEQYF
TRBV6-1	NA	few	TRBJ2-5	TGTGCCAGCAGCCTTGTCTGGCCACCAGAGACCCAGTACTTC	CASSLVWPPETQYF
TRBV7-9	NA	many	TRBJ2-7	TGTGCCAGCAGCCCCTCCCCACAGGGTGGCGAGCAGTACTTC	CASSPSPQGGEQYF
TRBV7-2	NA	many	TRBJ2-3	TGTGCCAGCAGCCAAACCCGCAACGAGTATTTT	CASSQTRNEYF
TRBV11-3	NA	many	TRBJ2-1	TGTGCCAGCAGCTCTAGAGGGGACTCCTACAATGAGCAGTTCTTC	CASSSRGDSYNEQFF
TRBV6-1	TRBD2	few	TRBJ2-1	TGTGCCAGCAGCGGGGGGGGGGAGAGGTACAATGAGCAGTTCTTC	CASSGGGERYNEQFF
TRBV4-1	NA	few	TRBJ1-6	TGCGCCAGCAGCCAACAGTTCGACAGTCAAAATTCACCCCTCCACTTT	CASSQQFDSQNSPLHF
TRBV13	NA	few	TRBJ1-2	TGTGCCAGCAGCTTAACGGGCAGGCGGCCCTATGGCTACACCTTC	CASSLTGRRPYGYTF
TRBV7-6	TRBD2	many	TRBJ2-1	TGTGCCAGCAGCCGCCCCCTGGGACTAGCGGAGAATGAGCAGTTCTTC	CASSRPLGLAENEQFF
TRBV7-3	TRBD2	NA	TRBJ2-1	TGTGCCAGCAGCCTCGGGTCGGGGTCTAGCGGTTCAAATGAGCAGTTCTTC	CASSLGSGSSGSNEQFF
TRBV6-5	NA	many	TRBJ2-3	TGTGCCAGCAGTTACTCACCGGGGGAGGCAGATACGCAGTATTTT	CASSYSPGEADTQYF
TRBV27	TRBD2	NA	TRBJ2-7	TGTGCCAGCAGTCCCCAGACTAGCGGGAGATTCAACGAGCAGTACTTC	CASSPQTSGRFNEQYF
TRBV12-3/TRBV12-4	TRBD1	many	TRBJ1-3	TGTGCCAGCAGTCAGCCCCCAGGGACAGGGAACTCTGGAAACACCATATATTTT	CASSQPPGTGNSGNTIYF
TRBV2	TRBD1	NA	TRBJ1-2	TGTGCCAGCAGGACAGGGACCTATGGCTACACCTTC	CASRTGTYGYTF
TRBV6-5	NA	many	TRBJ2-5	TGTGCCAGCAGTTACTGGGGGGGCGCGTACGAGACCCAGTACTTC	CASSYWGGAYETQYF
TRBV7-9	NA	NA	TRBJ2-1	TGTGCCAGCACCCTGCAATGGGACGACTCCTACAATGAGCAGTTCTTC	CASTLQWDDSYNEQFF
TRBV2	NA	NA	TRBJ2-3	TGTGCCAGCAGTGAAGCCTTGGAGGTGGGCGGCACAGATACGCAGTATTTT	CASSEALEVGGTDTQYF
TRBV12-5	NA	many	TRBJ2-5	TGTGCTAGTGGTTTGGTACAGGGCAGCCAAGAGACCCAGTACTTC	CASGLVQGSQETQYF
TRBV12-5	NA	many	TRBJ2-2	TGTGCTAGTGGTTTGGTACTTTTCCAGGGAAACACCGGGGAGCTGTTTTTT	CASGLVLFQGNTGELFF
TRBV28	NA	NA	TRBJ1-5	TGTGCCAGCAGTTCTAGGGGAATAGCGAGGAATAGCAATCAGCCCCAGCATTTT	CASSSRGIARNSNQPQHF
TRBV9	NA	NA	TRBJ2-1	TGTGCCAGCAGCGTTGGAGGGGGCGTCTACAATGAGCAGTTCTTC	CASSVGGGVYNEQFF
TRBV6-2/TRBV6-3	TRBD1	few	TRBJ1-1	TGTGCCAGCAGTTACTCTAGACAGGGAAAGCGATATGAAGCTTTCTTT	CASSYSRQGKRYEAFF
TRBV9	NA	few	TRBJ2-3	TGTGCCAGCAGCCAAGCAGAATACACAGATACGCAGTATTTT	CASSQAEYTDTQYF
TRBV7-2	NA	many	TRBJ2-3	TGTGCCAGCAGCTTAGACTCACCAAATACGCAGTATTTT	CASSLDSPNTQYF